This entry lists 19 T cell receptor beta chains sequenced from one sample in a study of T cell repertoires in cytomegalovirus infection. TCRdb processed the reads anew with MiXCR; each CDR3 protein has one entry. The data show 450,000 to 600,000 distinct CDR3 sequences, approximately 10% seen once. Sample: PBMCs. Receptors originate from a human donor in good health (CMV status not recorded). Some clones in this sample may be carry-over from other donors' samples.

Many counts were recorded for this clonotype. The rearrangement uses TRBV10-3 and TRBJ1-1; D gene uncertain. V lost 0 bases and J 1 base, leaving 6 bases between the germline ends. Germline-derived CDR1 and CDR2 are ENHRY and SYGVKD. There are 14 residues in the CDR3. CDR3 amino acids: CAISESGPNTEAFF. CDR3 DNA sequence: TGTGCCATCAGTGAGTCCGGACCGAACACTGAAGCTTTCTTT.

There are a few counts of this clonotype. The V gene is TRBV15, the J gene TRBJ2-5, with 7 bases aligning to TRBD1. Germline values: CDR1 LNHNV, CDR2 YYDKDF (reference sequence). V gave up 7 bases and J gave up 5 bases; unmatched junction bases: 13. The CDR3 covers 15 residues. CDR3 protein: CATTRPGQSPETQYF. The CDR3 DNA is TGTGCCACCACTCGACCGGGACAGTCTCCCGAGACCCAGTACTTC.

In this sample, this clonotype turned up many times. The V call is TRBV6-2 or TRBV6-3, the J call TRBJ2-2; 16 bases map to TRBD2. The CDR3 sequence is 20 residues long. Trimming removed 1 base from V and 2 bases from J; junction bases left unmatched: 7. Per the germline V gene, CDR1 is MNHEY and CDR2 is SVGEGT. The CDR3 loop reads CASSYWGTSGRAANTGELFF. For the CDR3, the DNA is TGTGCCAGCAGTTACTGGGGGACTAGCGGGAGGGCCGCCAACACCGGGGAGCTGTTTTTT.

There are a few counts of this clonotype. The CDR3 reads CASTFEDNEQFF. In nucleotides, the CDR3 is TGTGCCAGCACTTTTGAGGACAATGAGCAGTTCTTC. The chain combines TRBV3-1 with TRBJ2-1; D unclear. V gave up 7 bases and J gave up 5 bases, with 9 bases separating them. This CDR3 has 12 amino acids. Looked up from germline, CDR1 is LGHDT and CDR2 is YNNKEL (reference sequence).

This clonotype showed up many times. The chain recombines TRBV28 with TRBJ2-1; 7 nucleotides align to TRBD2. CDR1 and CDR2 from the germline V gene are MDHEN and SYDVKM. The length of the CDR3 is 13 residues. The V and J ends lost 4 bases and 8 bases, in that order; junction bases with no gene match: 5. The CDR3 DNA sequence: TGTGCCAGCAGTTGGGGGAGGGACCATGAGCAGTTCTTC. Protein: CASSWGRDHEQFF.

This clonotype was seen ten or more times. The CDR3 DNA reads TGTGCCAGCAGCTTATACGTAGCGGGGAACAATGAGCAGTTCTTC. Translated, it gives CASSLYVAGNNEQFF. The chain has TRBV7-8 and TRBJ2-1, with 8 bases fitting TRBD2. Unmatched junction bases numbered 5, after V lost 2 bases and J lost 5 bases. The CDR3 runs 15 residues. Per the germline V gene, CDR1 is SGHVS and CDR2 is FQNEAQ.

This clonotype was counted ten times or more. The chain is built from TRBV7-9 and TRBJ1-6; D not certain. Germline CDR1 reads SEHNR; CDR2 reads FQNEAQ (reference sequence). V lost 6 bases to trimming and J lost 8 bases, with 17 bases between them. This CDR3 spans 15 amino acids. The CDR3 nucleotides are TGTGCCAGCAGTTCCAGAGGAGTTTTTGATTCACCCCTCCACTTT. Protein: CASSSRGVFDSPLHF.

CDR3 coding DNA: TGCAGTGCTAGAGTCAGAGGGGGGGTCACTGAAGCTTTCTTT. This sequence encodes CSARVRGGVTEAFF. J is TRBJ1-1 and V is TRBV20-1; possible D gene TRBD1, 6 bases. V dropped 1 base and J dropped 4 bases, with 13 bases sitting between them. Germline lookup yields CDR1 DFQATT and CDR2 SNEGSKA (reference sequence). This CDR3 region has 14 residues.

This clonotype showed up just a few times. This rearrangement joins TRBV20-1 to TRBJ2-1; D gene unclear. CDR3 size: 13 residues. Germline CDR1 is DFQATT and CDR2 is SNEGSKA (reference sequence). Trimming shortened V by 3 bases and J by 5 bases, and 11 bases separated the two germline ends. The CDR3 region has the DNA TGCAGTGCTAGTCATAGGTCCAACAATGAGCAGTTCTTC. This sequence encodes CSASHRSNNEQFF.

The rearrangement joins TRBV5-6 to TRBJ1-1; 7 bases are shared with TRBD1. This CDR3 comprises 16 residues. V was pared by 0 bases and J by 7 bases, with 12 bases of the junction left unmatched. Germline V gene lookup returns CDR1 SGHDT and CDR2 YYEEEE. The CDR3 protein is CASSLGPQGTGGEAFF. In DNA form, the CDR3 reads TGTGCCAGCAGCTTGGGACCACAGGGGACGGGGGGTGAAGCTTTCTTT.

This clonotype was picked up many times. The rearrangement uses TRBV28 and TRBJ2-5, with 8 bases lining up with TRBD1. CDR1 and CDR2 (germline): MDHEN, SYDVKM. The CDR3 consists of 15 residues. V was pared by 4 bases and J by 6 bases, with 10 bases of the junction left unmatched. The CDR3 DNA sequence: TGTGCCAGCAGTTCAGGGGGCCCGGCCGGAAAGACCCAGTACTTC. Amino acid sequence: CASSSGGPAGKTQYF.

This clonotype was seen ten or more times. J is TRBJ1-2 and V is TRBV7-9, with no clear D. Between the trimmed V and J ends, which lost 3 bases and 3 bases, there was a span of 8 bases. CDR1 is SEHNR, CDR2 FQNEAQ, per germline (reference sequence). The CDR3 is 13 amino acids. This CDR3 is CASSFAGDYGYTF. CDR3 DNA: TGTGCCAGCAGCTTCGCCGGGGACTATGGCTACACCTTC.

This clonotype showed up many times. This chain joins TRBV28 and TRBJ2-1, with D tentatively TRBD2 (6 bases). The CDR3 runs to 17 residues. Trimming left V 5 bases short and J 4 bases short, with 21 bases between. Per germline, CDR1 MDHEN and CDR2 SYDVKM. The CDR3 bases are TGTGCCAGCAGTCCAGTGGACTACCAAAACCTGTACAATGAGCAGTTCTTC. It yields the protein CASSPVDYQNLYNEQFF.

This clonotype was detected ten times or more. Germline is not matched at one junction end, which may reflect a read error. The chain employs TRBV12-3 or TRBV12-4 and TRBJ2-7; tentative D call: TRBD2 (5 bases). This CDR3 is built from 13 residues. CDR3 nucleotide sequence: TGTGCCAGCAGCTTAGAGGGATCGTACGAGCAGTACTTC. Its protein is CASSLEGSYEQYF.

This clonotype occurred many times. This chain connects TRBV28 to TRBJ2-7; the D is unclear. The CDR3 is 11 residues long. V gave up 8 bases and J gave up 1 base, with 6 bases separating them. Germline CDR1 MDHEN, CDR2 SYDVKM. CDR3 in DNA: TGTGCCAGCCTCGGTTCCTACGAGCAGTACTTC. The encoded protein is CASLGSYEQYF.

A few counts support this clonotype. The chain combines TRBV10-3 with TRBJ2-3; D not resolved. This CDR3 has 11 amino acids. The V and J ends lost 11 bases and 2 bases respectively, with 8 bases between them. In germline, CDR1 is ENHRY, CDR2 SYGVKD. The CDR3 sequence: CASQNTDTQYF. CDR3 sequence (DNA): TGTGCCTCGCAGAACACAGATACGCAGTATTTT.

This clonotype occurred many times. The CDR3 here is CASSSDRGREQFF. CDR3 nucleotides: TGTGCCAGCAGCTCCGACAGGGGACGGGAGCAGTTCTTC. The chain carries TRBV7-3 and TRBJ2-1, with 8 nucleotides matching TRBD1. CDR1 SGHTA and CDR2 FQGTGA come from the germline V gene. The CDR3 loop spans 13 amino acids. The V gene end was trimmed by 4 bases and the J gene end by 10 bases; junction bases not matched to a gene: 6.

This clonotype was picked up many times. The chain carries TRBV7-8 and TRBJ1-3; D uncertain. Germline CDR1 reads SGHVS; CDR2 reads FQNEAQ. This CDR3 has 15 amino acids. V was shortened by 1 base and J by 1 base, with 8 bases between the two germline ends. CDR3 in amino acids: CASSLERNSGNTIYF. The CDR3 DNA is TGTGCCAGCAGCTTAGAAAGGAATTCTGGAAACACCATATATTTT. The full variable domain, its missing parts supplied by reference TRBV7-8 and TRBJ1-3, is GAGVSQSPRYKVAKRGQDVALRCDPISGHVSLFWYQQALGQGPEFLTYFQNEAQLDKSGLPSDRFFAERPEGSVSTLKIQRTQQEDSAVYLCASSLERNSGNTIYFGEGSWLTVV.

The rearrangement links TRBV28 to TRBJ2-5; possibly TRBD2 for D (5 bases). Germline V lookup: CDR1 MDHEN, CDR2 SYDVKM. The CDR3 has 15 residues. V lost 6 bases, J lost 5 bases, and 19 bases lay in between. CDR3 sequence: CASSPLGWGEETQYF. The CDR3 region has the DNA TGTGCCAGCAGCCCGCTTGGATGGGGAGAGGAGACCCAGTACTTC. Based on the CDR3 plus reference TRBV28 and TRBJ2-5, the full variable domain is DVKVTQSSRYLVKRTGEKVFLECVQDMDHENMFWYRQDPGLGLRLIYFSYDVKMKEKGDIPEGYSVSREKKERFSLILESASTNQTSMYLCASSPLGWGEETQYFGPGTRLLVL.